This TCR beta chain comes out of a study of CD8 T cells in Susac syndrome. Study context: Among the sequenced Susac syndrome patients, six had active disease while under ten were in remission.

RNA totalling about 0.45 to 1 ug underwent reverse transcription with random hexamers. TCRdb re-derived calls from the immunoSEQ multiplex PCR reads in MiXCR, one entry per CDR3 protein. The data show roughly 220,000 distinct CDR3 sequences, over 90% seen once. This CDR3 has 11 amino acids. Germline-derived CDR1 and CDR2 are DFQATT and SNEGSKA (reference sequence). The germline V and J ends were trimmed by 6 bases and 7 bases, with 12 bases remaining between them. This TCR was recovered from a human donor with Susac syndrome. This sequence joins TRBV20-1 and TRBJ1-2; D is ambiguous. The sample comprised CD4+ T cells from PBMCs. CDR3 coding DNA: TGCAGTGCCGGAGAGTTCCGTGGCTACACCTTC. Translating gives CSAGEFRGYTF.